This T cell receptor (beta chain) derives from a study of graft-versus-host responses after intestinal transplantation. About the study: Multivisceral, liver-intestinal, or isolated intestinal transplants were performed in recipients.

Generated by immunoSEQ multiplex PCR, the TCRdb table keeps only in-frame clones and is missing some. The profile shows over 45,000 clones, about 89% of them singletons. The CDR3 is 21 amino acids. This clone has more than one count but fewer than ten. Its antigen is not known. The chain joins TRBV12-2 to TRBJ2-2; the listed D gene, TRBD2, was not tested against the DNA. TRBV12-2 is described as a pseudogene. The TCR sequence derives from a human donor who was the organ donor for an intestinal transplant. Sequencing used unstimulated CD4+ T cells sorted from spleen or lymph node cells, obtained before transplant. The CDR3 DNA follows: TGTGCAAGTCGCTTTGATCCGGGACTAGCGGGAGAAAGTTTGAACACCGGGGAGCTGTTTTTT. Its translation is CASRFDPGLAGESLNTGELFF.